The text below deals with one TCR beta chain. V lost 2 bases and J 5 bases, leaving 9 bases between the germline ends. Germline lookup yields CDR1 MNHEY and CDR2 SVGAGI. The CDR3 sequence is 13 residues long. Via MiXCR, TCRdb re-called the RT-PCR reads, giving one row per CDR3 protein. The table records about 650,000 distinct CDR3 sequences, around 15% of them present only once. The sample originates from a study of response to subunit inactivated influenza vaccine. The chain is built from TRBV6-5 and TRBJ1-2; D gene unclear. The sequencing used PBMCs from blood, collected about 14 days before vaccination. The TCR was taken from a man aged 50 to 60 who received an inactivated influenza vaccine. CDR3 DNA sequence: TGTGCCAGCAGTTACGAGCTCAGATATGGCTACACCTTC. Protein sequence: CASSYELRYGYTF.